This T cell receptor (beta chain) was profiled in a study of blood T cell repertoires in COVID-19. V gave up 4 bases and J gave up 2 bases, with 11 bases separating them. Germline CDR1 is MDHEN and CDR2 is SYDVKM. CDR3 size: 14 residues. Per the original data handling: From reference gene primer amplification, estimates of nucleated cell counts were derived. TCRdb's copy holds only in-frame clones and misses some; the assay was immunoSEQ multiplex PCR. The V and J calls and the clone size are those of that table, but D and trimming were determined from the DNA. The table shows some 250,000 clones, with just under 85% occurring only once. This study enrolled people aged about 18 to 95 from around 25 US geographic areas.

The sample consisted of PBMCs or T cells enriched from blood (not recorded which). V usage is TRBV28 and J usage is TRBJ1-2, with D possibly being TRBD1 (5 bases). This clonotype was obtained from a man between 40 and 49 years old who had recovered from COVID-19. As DNA, the CDR3 is TGTGCCAGCAGTTCTGGAGGGGTCAACTATGGCTACACCTTC. Amino acid sequence: CASSSGGVNYGYTF.